The present TCR beta chain was sequenced within a study of T-cell memory formation after mild COVID-19 (dated by TCRdb to 2020 to 2023). The study in broad terms: Most TCR sequence clusters were specific to one of the two donors. In two donors, T-cell clones that expanded and contracted after mild COVID-19 were followed by sequencing TCRalpha and TCRbeta repertoires longitudinally. Two young, previously healthy adult volunteers, one female and one male, were included in the cohort. Study-level results and caveats: SARS-CoV-2 specificity was not confirmed for the second-wave clones peaking on day 37. Clones contracting from day 15 to 85 had balanced CD4/CD8 phenotypes, while a second wave expanding from day 15 to 37 was biased towards CD4+. Some responding clones were detected in pre-infection memory, which suggested that pre-existing cross-reactive memory T cells had joined the SARS-CoV-2 response. The study included only two mild cases, and larger cohorts that include severe cases with pre-infection samples were judged to be necessary. Contracting CD4+ clones were located mainly in the CM and EM memory subsets, whereas CD8+ clones were found to be enriched in EMRA.

Including cysteine and phenylalanine, the CDR3 has 15 amino acids. Here the CDR3 DNA is all that survives: 45 bases in frame from base 1. CDR1 and CDR2 were assigned from the germline V gene as MGHRA and YSYEKL. Between the V and J ends, shortened by 4 bases and 1 base respectively, the junction contains 12 bases. Ficoll-Paque density gradient centrifugation was the method used to isolate PBMCs. This sample was sequenced with an Illumina NovaSeq 6000. TCRalpha and TCRbeta cDNA libraries were constructed by 5'RACE with constant-segment primers, with sample barcodes and unique molecular identifiers being introduced. RNA was extracted from every sample with Trizol reagent. The libraries were amplified in two PCR steps, and the second step added a second sample barcode and Illumina TruSeq adapters. The libraries were sequenced on an Illumina NovaSeq using 2 x 150 bp paired-end reads. The study's own analysis went as follows. Demultiplexing of reads and collapsing into UMI-guided consensus sequences were performed with migec v1.2.7. With mixcr v2.1.11, UMI consensuses were aligned to TRA and TRB V and J templates and assembled into clonotypes. Clonotypes were classified as expanded or contracted when called significant by both edgeR and NoisET, with noise models trained on biological replicates. For edgeR calls, the thresholds were a false discovery rate-adjusted p below 0.01 and a log2 fold-change of 1. As an exploratory analysis of dynamics, max-normalized trajectories of the 1000 most abundant clonotypes were examined with PCA combined with hierarchical clustering. Separately sequenced CD4+ and CD8+ repertoires were used to assign the CD4 or CD8 phenotype of responding clones. The raw public reads went through TCRdb reprocessing: fastp at Q25, MiXCR clone calling, in-frame beta chains kept. Entries that share a CDR3 protein sequence are merged under the most common genes and DNA. The V and J calls reflect TCRdb's pipeline rather than the authors' work. The sample table contains under 450,000 distinct CDR3 sequences; only one count was recorded for approximately 22% of them. Roughly a fifth of the sample is taken by the ten largest.

To note about this clonotype: Its antigen remains undetermined. Base qualities are missing; no much larger clone stands one base away.

Specimen: PBMCs or a T cell subset sorted from them (not recorded which). This receptor was identified in a man aged 18-30 years who had mild COVID-19 (a few samples of this study predate the infection). The sample titles of this study are shuffled in the database, so cell type and time point are left out; the donor was told from shared clones. The chain is encoded by TRBV4-1 joined to TRBJ2-3; the D gene could be either TRBD1 or TRBD2, each agreeing at 5 bases. Here the CDR3 is given as CASSLQLGRTDTQYF. The nucleotides read TGCGCCAGCAGCCTTCAATTGGGACGCACAGATACGCAGTATTTT.